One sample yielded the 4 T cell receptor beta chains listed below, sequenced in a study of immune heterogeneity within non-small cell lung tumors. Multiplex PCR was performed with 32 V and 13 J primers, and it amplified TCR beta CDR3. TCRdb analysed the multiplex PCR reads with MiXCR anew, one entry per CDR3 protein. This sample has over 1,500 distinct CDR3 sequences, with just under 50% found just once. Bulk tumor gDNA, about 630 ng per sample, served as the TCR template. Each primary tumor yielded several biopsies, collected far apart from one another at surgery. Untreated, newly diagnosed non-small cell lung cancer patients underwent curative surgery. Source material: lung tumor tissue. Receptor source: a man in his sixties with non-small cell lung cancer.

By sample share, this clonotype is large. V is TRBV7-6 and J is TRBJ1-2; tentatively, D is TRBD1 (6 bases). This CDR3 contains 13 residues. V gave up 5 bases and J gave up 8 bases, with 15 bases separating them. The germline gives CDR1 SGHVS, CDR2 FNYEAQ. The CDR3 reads CASSKTQGDGYTF. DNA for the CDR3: TGTGCCAGCAGCAAAACACAGGGTGACGGCTACACCTTC.

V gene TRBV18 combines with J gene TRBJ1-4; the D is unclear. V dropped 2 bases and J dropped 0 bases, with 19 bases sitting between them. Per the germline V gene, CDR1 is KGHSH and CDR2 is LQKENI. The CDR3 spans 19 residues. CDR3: CASSPRRLAGFATNEKLFF. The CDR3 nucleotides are TGTGCCAGCTCACCAAGGAGGTTGGCAGGCTTCGCAACTAATGAAAAACTGTTTTTT.

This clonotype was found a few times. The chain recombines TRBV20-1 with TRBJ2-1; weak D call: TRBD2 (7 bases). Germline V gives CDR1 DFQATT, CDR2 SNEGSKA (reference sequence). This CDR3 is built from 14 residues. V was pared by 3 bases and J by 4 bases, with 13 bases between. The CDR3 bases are TGCAGTGCTAGGCCAGCGGGACATTACAATGAGCAGTTCTTC. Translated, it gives CSARPAGHYNEQFF.

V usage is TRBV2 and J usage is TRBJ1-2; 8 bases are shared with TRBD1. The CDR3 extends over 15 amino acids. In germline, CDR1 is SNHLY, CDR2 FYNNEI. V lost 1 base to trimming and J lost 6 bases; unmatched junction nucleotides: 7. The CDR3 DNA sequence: TGTGCCAGCAGTGAAGTCCCGACAGGGGCGAATGGCTACACCTTC. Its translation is CASSEVPTGANGYTF.